Shown below are 5 T cell receptor beta chains from a single sample sequenced in a study of beta chain features in type 1 diabetes. General study results and limits: When Type 1 diabetes patients were examined, their TCRB CDR3s proved moderately but significantly shorter in all four CD4+ subsets.

What was sequenced were expressed TCRB transcripts, since all of the isolated RNA had been reverse transcribed. Only in-frame clones appear in the TCRdb table, and some are missing; sequencing was by immunoSEQ multiplex PCR. The table records about 740,000 clones, 10% to 15% of them present only once. Which antigens these TCRs recognize remains unknown. Input material: naive CD4+ T cells from blood. The receptors derive from a man between 18 and 29 years old with type 1 diabetes.

This CDR3 is CASSARDTVGGELFF. CDR3 DNA: TGTGCCAGCAGTGCCCGGGACACCGTGGGCGGGGAGCTGTTTTTT. The V call is TRBV25-1, the J call TRBJ2-2; D is perhaps TRBD1 (6 bases). Trimming removed 4 bases at V and 7 bases at J, with 16 bases between. Germline CDR1 reads MGHDK; CDR2 reads SYGVNS. The CDR3 loop spans 15 amino acids.

This clone was picked up a small number of times. The same CDR3 arises from other DNA sequences in this sample as well. The rearrangement links TRBV29-1 to TRBJ1-1; TRBD1 is a possible D gene (5 bases). Trimming removed 3 bases at V and 0 bases at J, with 8 bases between. Germline V gene lookup returns CDR1 SQVTM and CDR2 ANQGSEA. CDR3 size: 13 residues. The CDR3 region has the DNA TGCAGCGTTGATAAGGGGATGAACACTGAAGCTTTCTTT. As protein: CSVDKGMNTEAFF.

There are a few counts of this clone. The chain carries TRBV19 and TRBJ1-5, with 8 nucleotides matching TRBD1. Per germline, CDR1 LNHDA and CDR2 SQIVND (reference sequence). CDR3 length: 15 amino acids. V lost 6 bases to trimming and J lost 6 bases; unmatched junction nucleotides: 10. CDR3 sequence: CASSPSGGGRQPQHF. The CDR3 DNA reads TGTGCCAGTAGCCCCTCAGGGGGCGGTCGTCAGCCCCAGCATTTT.

A remark on this clone: At the DNA level, this CDR3 is encoded by other sequences in the same sample as well. The chain carries TRBV18 and TRBJ1-2, with D uncertain. CDR3 size: 13 residues. The V gene's germline CDR1 is KGHSH and CDR2 LQKENI. With 2 bases removed from V and 3 bases from J, the gap between germline ends came to 7 bases. As DNA, the CDR3 is TGTGCCAGCTCACCAGACCGGGACTATGGCTACACCTTC. Its protein product is CASSPDRDYGYTF.

This chain joins TRBV7-8 and TRBJ2-3; 8 positions agree with TRBD2. This CDR3 region has 16 residues. The V gene's germline CDR1 is SGHVS and CDR2 FQNEAQ. V lost 6 bases, J lost 1 base, and 9 bases stayed unmatched. In DNA, the CDR3 is TGTGCCAGCAGACAAACGGGGGGGCAGGGCACAGATACGCAGTATTTT. Translated, it gives CASRQTGGQGTDTQYF.